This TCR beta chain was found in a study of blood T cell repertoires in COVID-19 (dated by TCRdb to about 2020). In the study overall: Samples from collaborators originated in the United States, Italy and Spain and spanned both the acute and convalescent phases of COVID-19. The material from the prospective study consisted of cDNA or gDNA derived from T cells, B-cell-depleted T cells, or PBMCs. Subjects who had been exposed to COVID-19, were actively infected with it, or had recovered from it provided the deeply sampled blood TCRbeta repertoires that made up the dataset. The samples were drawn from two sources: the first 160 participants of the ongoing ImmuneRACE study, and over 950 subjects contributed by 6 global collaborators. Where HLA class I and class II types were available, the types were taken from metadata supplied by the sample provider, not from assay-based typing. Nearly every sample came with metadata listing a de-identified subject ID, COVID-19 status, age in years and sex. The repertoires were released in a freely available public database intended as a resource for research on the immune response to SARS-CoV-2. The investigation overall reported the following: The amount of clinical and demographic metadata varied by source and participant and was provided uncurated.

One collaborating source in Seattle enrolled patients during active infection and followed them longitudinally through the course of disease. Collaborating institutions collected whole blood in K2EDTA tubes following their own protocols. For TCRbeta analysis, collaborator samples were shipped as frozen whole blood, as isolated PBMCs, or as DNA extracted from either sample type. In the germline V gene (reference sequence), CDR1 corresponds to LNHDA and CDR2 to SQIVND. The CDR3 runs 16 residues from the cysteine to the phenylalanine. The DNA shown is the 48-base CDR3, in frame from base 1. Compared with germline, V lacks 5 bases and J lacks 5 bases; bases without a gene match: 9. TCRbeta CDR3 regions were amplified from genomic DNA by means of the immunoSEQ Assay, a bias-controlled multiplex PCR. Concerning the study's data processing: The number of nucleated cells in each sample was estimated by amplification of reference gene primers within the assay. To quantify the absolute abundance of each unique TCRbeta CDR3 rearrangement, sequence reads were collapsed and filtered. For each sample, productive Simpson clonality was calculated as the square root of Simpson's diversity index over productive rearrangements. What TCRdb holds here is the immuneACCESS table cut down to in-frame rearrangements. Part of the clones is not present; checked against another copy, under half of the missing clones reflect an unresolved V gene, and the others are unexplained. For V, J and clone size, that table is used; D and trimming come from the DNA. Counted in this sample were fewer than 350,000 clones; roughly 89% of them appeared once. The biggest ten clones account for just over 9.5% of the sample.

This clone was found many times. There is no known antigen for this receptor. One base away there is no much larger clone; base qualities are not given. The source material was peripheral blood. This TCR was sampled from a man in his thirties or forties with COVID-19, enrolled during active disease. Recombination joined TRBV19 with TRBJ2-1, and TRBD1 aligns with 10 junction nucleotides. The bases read TGTGCCAGTAGTCCCTCCCGGGACAGGGGCCACAATGAGCAGTTCTTC. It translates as CASSPSRDRGHNEQFF.